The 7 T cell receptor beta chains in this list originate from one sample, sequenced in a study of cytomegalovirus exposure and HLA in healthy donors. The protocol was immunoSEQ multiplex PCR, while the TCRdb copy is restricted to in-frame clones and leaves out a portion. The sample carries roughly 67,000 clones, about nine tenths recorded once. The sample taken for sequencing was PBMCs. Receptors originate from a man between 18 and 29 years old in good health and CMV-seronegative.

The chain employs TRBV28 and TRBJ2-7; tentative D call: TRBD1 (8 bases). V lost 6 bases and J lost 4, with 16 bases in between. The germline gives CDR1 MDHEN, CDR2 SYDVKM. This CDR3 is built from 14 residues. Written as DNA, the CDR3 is TGTGCCAGCAGCACGGACAGGGAGGGTTACGAGCAGTACTTC. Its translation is CASSTDREGYEQYF.

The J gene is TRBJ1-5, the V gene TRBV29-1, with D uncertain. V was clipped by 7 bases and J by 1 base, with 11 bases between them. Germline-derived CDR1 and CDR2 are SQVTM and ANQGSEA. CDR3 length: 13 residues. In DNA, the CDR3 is TGCAGCGCCGAGGTTGGGAGCAATCAGCCCCAGCATTTT. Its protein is CSAEVGSNQPQHF.

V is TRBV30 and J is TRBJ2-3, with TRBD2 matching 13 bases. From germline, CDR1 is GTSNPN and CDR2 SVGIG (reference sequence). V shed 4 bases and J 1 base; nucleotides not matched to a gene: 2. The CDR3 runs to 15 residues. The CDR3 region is CAWTLAGGGTDTQYF. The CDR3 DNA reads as TGTGCCTGGACACTAGCGGGAGGGGGCACAGATACGCAGTATTTT. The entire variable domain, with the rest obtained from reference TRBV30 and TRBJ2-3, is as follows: SQTIHQWPATLVQPVGSPLSLECTVEGTSNPNLYWYRQAAGRGLQLLFYSVGIGQISSEVPQNLSASRPQDRQFILSSKKLLLSDSGFYLCAWTLAGGGTDTQYFGPGTRLTVL.

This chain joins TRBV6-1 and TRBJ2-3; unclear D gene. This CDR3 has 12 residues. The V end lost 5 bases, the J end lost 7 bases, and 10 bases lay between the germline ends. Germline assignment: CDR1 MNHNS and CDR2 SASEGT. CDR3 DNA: TGTGCCAGCAGTCTGAGGCCAAATACGCAGTATTTT. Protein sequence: CASSLRPNTQYF.

This CDR3 is CASSDLGQEDGSGELFF. CDR3 coding DNA: TGTGCCAGCAGTGACTTGGGACAGGAAGATGGGTCCGGGGAGCTGTTTTTT. The chain combines TRBV6-4 with TRBJ2-2; 8 bases line up with TRBD1. Germline values: CDR1 MRHNA, CDR2 SNTAGT. The CDR3 has 17 residues. J gave up 6 bases and V 1 base, and 10 bases lay outside the gene matches.

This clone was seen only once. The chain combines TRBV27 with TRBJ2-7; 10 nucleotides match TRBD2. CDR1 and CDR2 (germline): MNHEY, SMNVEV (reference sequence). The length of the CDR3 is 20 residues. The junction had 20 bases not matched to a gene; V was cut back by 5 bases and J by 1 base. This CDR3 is CASSRITGGGLAAFSYEQYF. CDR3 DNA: TGTGCCAGCAGTAGGATTACAGGGGGTGGACTAGCGGCCTTTTCCTACGAGCAGTACTTC.

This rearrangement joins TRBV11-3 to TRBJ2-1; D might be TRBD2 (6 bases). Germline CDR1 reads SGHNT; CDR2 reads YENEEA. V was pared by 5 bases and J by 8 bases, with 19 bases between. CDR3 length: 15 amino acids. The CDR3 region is CASSPRDALADEQFF. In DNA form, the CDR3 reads TGTGCCAGCAGCCCCCGGGATGCCTTAGCGGATGAGCAGTTCTTC.